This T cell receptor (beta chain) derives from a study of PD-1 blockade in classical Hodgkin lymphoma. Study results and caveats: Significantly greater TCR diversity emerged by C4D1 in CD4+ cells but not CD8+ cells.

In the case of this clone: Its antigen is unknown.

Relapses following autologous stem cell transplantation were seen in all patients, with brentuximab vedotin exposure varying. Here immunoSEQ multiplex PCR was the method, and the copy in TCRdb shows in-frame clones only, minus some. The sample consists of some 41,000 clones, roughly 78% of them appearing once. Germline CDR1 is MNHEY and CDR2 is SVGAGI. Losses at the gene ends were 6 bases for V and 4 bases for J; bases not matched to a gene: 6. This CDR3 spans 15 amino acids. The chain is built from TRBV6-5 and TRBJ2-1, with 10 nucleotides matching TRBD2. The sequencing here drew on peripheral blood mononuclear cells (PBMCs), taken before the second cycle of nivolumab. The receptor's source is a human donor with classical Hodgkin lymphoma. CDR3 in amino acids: CASSPGLAAYNEQFF. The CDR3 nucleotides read TGTGCCAGCAGCCCCGGACTAGCGGCGTACAATGAGCAGTTCTTC.